A selection of T cell receptor beta chains follows, all from one sample in a study of T cell changes during pregnancy in multiple sclerosis. Assay: immunoSEQ multiplex PCR; the TCRdb copy retains only in-frame clones and omits some. Of more than 75,000 clones in the sample, about 95% were seen once. Here the sequenced sample was peripheral blood, taken in the third trimester of pregnancy. The receptors stem from a female donor with multiple sclerosis, enrolled in a pregnancy study. The CDR3 runs from the conserved cysteine through the conserved F or W. D genes are given only for firm matches. Size tells how often a clone was seen (once, few, many) or the class of an expanded clone, and some rows leave it out.

cdr3_aa: CASSLAGENTEAFF
cdr3_nt: TGTGCCAGCAGCTTGGCCGGAGAGAACACTGAAGCTTTCTTT
clone_size: .
d_call: .
v_call: TRBV7-3
j_call: TRBJ1-1

cdr3_aa: CSVEEDRPGAGGRWNEQFF
cdr3_nt: TGCAGCGTTGAAGAAGATCGGCCTGGGGCAGGTGGACGGTGGAATGAGCAGTTCTTC
clone_size: .
d_call: .
v_call: TRBV29-1
j_call: TRBJ2-1

cdr3_aa: CASSPRGRAGNTIYF
cdr3_nt: TGTGCCAGCAGCCCTAGGGGAAGGGCTGGAAACACCATATATTTT
clone_size: .
d_call: .
v_call: TRBV11-2
j_call: TRBJ1-3

cdr3_aa: CASSEGGGFF
cdr3_nt: TGTGCCAGCAGTGAAGGGGGAGGATTCTTC
clone_size: .
d_call: .
v_call: TRBV6-1
j_call: TRBJ2-1

cdr3_aa: CASSFTRRSTEAFF
cdr3_nt: TGTGCCAGCAGCTTTACTAGGCGGAGCACTGAAGCTTTCTTT
clone_size: .
d_call: .
v_call: TRBV11-2
j_call: TRBJ1-1

cdr3_aa: CASSDRQGTFNSPLHF
cdr3_nt: TGTGCCAGCAGTGACCGACAGGGGACTTTTAATTCACCCCTCCACTTT
clone_size: .
d_call: TRBD1
v_call: TRBV2
j_call: TRBJ1-6

cdr3_aa: CASSFTTGGSGNTIYF
cdr3_nt: TGTGCCAGCAGCTTCACGACAGGGGGCTCTGGAAACACCATATATTTT
clone_size: .
d_call: TRBD1
v_call: TRBV7-9
j_call: TRBJ1-3

cdr3_aa: CASSSKSSGVYNEQFF
cdr3_nt: TGTGCCAGCAGCTCCAAATCTAGCGGGGTCTACAATGAGCAGTTCTTC
clone_size: .
d_call: TRBD2
v_call: TRBV11-3
j_call: TRBJ2-1

cdr3_aa: CASSDRDRAWANYGYTF
cdr3_nt: TGTGCCAGTAGTGACCGTGACAGGGCTTGGGCTAACTATGGCTACACCTTC
clone_size: .
d_call: TRBD1
v_call: TRBV19
j_call: TRBJ1-2

cdr3_aa: CASSGQGAADTQYF
cdr3_nt: TGTGCCAGCAGCGGGCAGGGGGCCGCAGATACGCAGTATTTT
clone_size: .
d_call: TRBD1
v_call: TRBV5-4
j_call: TRBJ2-3

cdr3_aa: CASVSRLAGGLGTDTQYF
cdr3_nt: TGTGCCAGCGTGTCAAGACTAGCGGGGGGGCTTGGCACAGATACGCAGTATTTT
clone_size: .
d_call: TRBD2
v_call: TRBV13
j_call: TRBJ2-3

cdr3_aa: CASRQAPTDTQYF
cdr3_nt: TGTGCCAGTAGACAGGCCCCCACAGATACGCAGTATTTT
clone_size: once
d_call: .
v_call: TRBV7-6
j_call: TRBJ2-3

cdr3_aa: CASSPGSSLMVGYTF
cdr3_nt: TGCGCCAGCAGCCCCGGGTCGAGCCTTATGGTTGGCTACACCTTC
clone_size: .
d_call: .
v_call: TRBV5-1
j_call: TRBJ1-2

cdr3_aa: CASSPKPGQGYTEAFF
cdr3_nt: TGTGCCAGCTCACCTAAACCTGGACAGGGGTACACTGAAGCTTTCTTT
clone_size: .
d_call: TRBD1
v_call: TRBV18
j_call: TRBJ1-1

cdr3_aa: CASSTLTEDADTQYF
cdr3_nt: TGTGCCAGCAGCACCCTAACGGAGGACGCAGATACGCAGTATTTT
clone_size: .
d_call: .
v_call: TRBV5-6
j_call: TRBJ2-3

cdr3_aa: CASSSRTGDGYTF
cdr3_nt: TGTGCCAGCAGCTCCAGGACAGGGGATGGCTACACCTTC
clone_size: .
d_call: TRBD1
v_call: TRBV11-3
j_call: TRBJ1-2

cdr3_aa: CASSFFDSYTGELFF
cdr3_nt: TGCGCCAGCAGCTTTTTTGACTCGTACACCGGGGAGCTGTTTTTT
clone_size: .
d_call: .
v_call: TRBV5-1
j_call: TRBJ2-2

cdr3_aa: CSASGEQAQYF
cdr3_nt: TGCAGTGCTAGTGGGGAGCAGGCCCAGTACTTC
clone_size: .
d_call: .
v_call: TRBV20-1
j_call: TRBJ2-5

cdr3_aa: CASKWGLAGGSYQETRYF
cdr3_nt: TGCGCCAGCAAGTGGGGGCTAGCGGGGGGCTCGTACCAAGAGACCCGGTACTTC
clone_size: .
d_call: TRBD2
v_call: TRBV5-1
j_call: TRBJ2-5

cdr3_aa: CASSIPQGVNQPQHF
cdr3_nt: TGTGCCAGTAGTATCCCACAGGGGGTCAATCAGCCCCAGCATTTT
clone_size: .
d_call: TRBD1
v_call: TRBV19
j_call: TRBJ1-5

cdr3_aa: CASSLGDGGQGTEAFF
cdr3_nt: TGTGCCAGCAGCCTCGGAGACGGGGGACAGGGGACTGAAGCTTTCTTT
clone_size: .
d_call: TRBD1
v_call: TRBV7-2
j_call: TRBJ1-1

cdr3_aa: CASSQQGARVPTDTQYF
cdr3_nt: TGTGCCAGCAGCCAGCAGGGCGCTCGAGTCCCTACAGATACGCAGTATTTT
clone_size: .
d_call: .
v_call: TRBV5-4
j_call: TRBJ2-3

cdr3_aa: CASSSWGGLDTGELFF
cdr3_nt: TGTGCCAGCAGCTCGTGGGGGGGATTGGACACCGGGGAGCTGTTTTTT
clone_size: .
d_call: TRBD2
v_call: TRBV5-8
j_call: TRBJ2-2

cdr3_aa: CASSRDRQHSPLHF
cdr3_nt: TGTGCCAGCAGCCGTGACAGGCAACATTCACCCCTCCACTTT
clone_size: .
d_call: .
v_call: TRBV7-6
j_call: TRBJ1-6